This passage covers 17 T cell receptor beta chains from one sample sequenced in a study of cytomegalovirus exposure and HLA in healthy donors. The primer mix had 60 Vbeta and 13 Jbeta primers. Measured with immunoSEQ multiplex PCR; TCRdb has only the in-frame clones, and not every one. The sample shows around 150,000 clones, about 72% of them seen only once. The sample comprised PBMCs. The receptors come from a man aged 55 to 70 in good health and CMV-seronegative.

J is TRBJ1-1 and V is TRBV19; 11 bases are a match to TRBD1. Germline values: CDR1 LNHDA, CDR2 SQIVND (reference sequence). The CDR3 has 15 residues. V lost 6 bases and J lost 10; bases outside the gene matches: 13. CDR3: CASSQPGQGEGRAFF. CDR3 DNA sequence: TGTGCCAGTAGCCAACCGGGACAGGGGGAAGGGAGAGCTTTCTTT.

The genes are TRBV7-8 and TRBJ2-1; 14 bases align to TRBD2. The CDR3 has 15 amino acids. In germline, CDR1 is SGHVS, CDR2 FQNEAQ. Germline trimming cut 5 bases from V and 5 bases from J; bases unmatched to any gene: 2. The DNA for the CDR3 is TGTGCCAGCAGCCGGGGACTAGCGGGGGACAATGAGCAGTTCTTC. Translation: CASSRGLAGDNEQFF. Full variable domain (rest looked up from reference TRBV7-8 and TRBJ2-1): GAGVSQSPRYKVAKRGQDVALRCDPISGHVSLFWYQQALGQGPEFLTYFQNEAQLDKSGLPSDRFFAERPEGSVSTLKIQRTQQEDSAVYLCASSRGLAGDNEQFFGPGTRLTVL.

The gene calls are TRBV10-1 and TRBJ2-7, with TRBD1 identical over 7 bases. This CDR3 has 15 residues. Germline trimming cut 3 bases from V and 6 bases from J; bases unmatched to any gene: 11. Germline CDR1 and CDR2: WNHNN and SYGVQD (reference sequence). The DNA of the CDR3 is TGCGCCAGCAGTGACTCTCCTGCAGGGGGAAGCGAGCAGTACTTC. Amino acids: CASSDSPAGGSEQYF.

The table lists this clone with a count of one. The rearrangement links TRBV18 to TRBJ2-3; TRBD2 aligns across 10 bases. Germline V gene lookup returns CDR1 KGHSH and CDR2 LQKENI. The CDR3 contains 19 residues. J lost 5 bases, V lost 1 base, and 15 bases had no gene match. This chain's CDR3 is CASSPRLGLALTSRDTQYF. In DNA, the CDR3 is TGTGCCAGCTCACCACGTCTGGGACTAGCGCTAACCTCACGAGATACGCAGTATTTT.

This chain links TRBV28 with TRBJ2-7, with D maybe TRBD1 (6 bases). CDR1 MDHEN and CDR2 SYDVKM come from the germline V gene. The CDR3 runs to 15 residues. Trimming pared 6 bases from V and 2 bases from J, leaving 17 bases between. CDR3 in DNA: TGTGCCAGCAGGACAAGACAGGCGGCCCCCTACGAGCAGTACTTC. Its translation: CASRTRQAAPYEQYF.

The rearrangement uses TRBV5-4 and TRBJ1-1, with TRBD1 as a possible D gene (5 bases). Germline V gives CDR1 SGHNT, CDR2 YYREEE (reference sequence). The V gene lost 4 bases and the J gene lost 0 bases, with 16 bases spanning the gap. This CDR3 is 16 amino acids long. In nucleotides, the CDR3 is TGTGCCAGCAGCCGTGGGGGGGAGAGGCTGAACACTGAAGCTTTCTTT. As protein: CASSRGGERLNTEAFF. The whole variable domain, filled in from reference TRBV5-4 and TRBJ1-1, reads ETGVTQSPTHLIKTRGQQVTLRCSSQSGHNTVSWYQQALGQGPQFIFQYYREEENGRGNFPPRFSGLQFPNYSSELNVNALELDDSALYLCASSRGGERLNTEAFFGQGTRLTVV.

This rearrangement joins TRBV9 to TRBJ2-1, with D unclear. The CDR3 spans 12 residues. In germline, CDR1 is SGDLS, CDR2 YYNGEE. Trimming removed 3 bases at V and 9 bases at J, with 10 bases between. The CDR3 DNA reads TGTGCCAGCAGCGGCAATTCAGGTGAGCAGTTCTTC. Its protein product is CASSGNSGEQFF.

The chain has TRBV14 and TRBJ1-2; 8 bases are shared with TRBD1. Germline-derived CDR1 and CDR2 are SGHDN and FVKESK. This CDR3 contains 14 residues. The V gene end was trimmed by 5 bases and the J gene end by 8 bases; junction bases not matched to a gene: 10. The CDR3 DNA is TGTGCCAGCAGCTACTTCGGACAGGGCCGGGGCTACACCTTC. The encoded protein is CASSYFGQGRGYTF.

The chain carries TRBV5-6 and TRBJ2-7; 7 nucleotides align to TRBD1. The CDR3 is made up of 15 amino acids. Germline loops: CDR1 SGHDT, CDR2 YYEEEE. V shed 0 bases, J shed 6 bases, and the junction held 9 bases outside the gene matches. The CDR3 here is CASSLGMKTGPEQYF. CDR3 bases: TGTGCCAGCAGCTTGGGCATGAAGACAGGGCCCGAGCAGTACTTC. The variable domain in full, completed from reference TRBV5-6 and TRBJ2-7, reads DAGVTQSPTHLIKTRGQQVTLRCSPKSGHDTVSWYQQALGQGPQFIFQYYEEEERQRGNFPDRFSGHQFPNYSSELNVNALLLGDSALYLCASSLGMKTGPEQYFGPGTRLTVT.

Only one count was recorded for this clone. A junction boundary mismatches the germline segment, possibly from a read error. The chain carries TRBV7-9 and TRBJ2-5; D not certain. The germline gives CDR1 SEHNR, CDR2 FQNEAQ (reference sequence). CDR3 length: 15 amino acids. CDR3: CSSSPLAGNQETQYF. The CDR3 nucleotides read TGTTCCAGCAGCCCCTTGGCAGGAAACCAAGAGACCCAGTACTTC.

This chain joins TRBV7-9 and TRBJ1-5; 7 bases fit TRBD1. Germline trimming cut 5 bases from V and 5 bases from J; bases unmatched to any gene: 12. The CDR3 extends over 16 amino acids. Germline lookup yields CDR1 SEHNR and CDR2 FQNEAQ (reference sequence). The CDR3 protein is CASSHTTGMMDQPQHF. In nucleotides, the CDR3 is TGTGCCAGCAGCCATACGACAGGGATGATGGATCAGCCCCAGCATTTT.

This rearrangement joins TRBV19 to TRBJ1-4; 7 bases map to TRBD1. Germline V gives CDR1 LNHDA, CDR2 SQIVND (reference sequence). Trimming removed 6 bases from V and 2 bases from J; junction bases left unmatched: 9. This CDR3 has 16 amino acids. CDR3 region: CASRRTGVGTNEKLFF. The CDR3 DNA sequence: TGTGCCAGTAGACGAACAGGGGTTGGGACTAATGAAAAACTGTTTTTT.

CDR3 protein: CASSRRGTAGTSGRASRDTQYF. CDR3 bases: TGTGCCAGTAGCCGTCGCGGGACGGCCGGGACTAGCGGGAGGGCCAGTCGAGATACGCAGTATTTT. The chain couples TRBV19 to TRBJ2-3, with TRBD2 matching over 16 bases. The J segment lost 5 bases and the V segment lost 6 bases, leaving 23 bases of the junction unmatched. The CDR3 runs 22 residues. The germline V gene encodes CDR1 LNHDA and CDR2 SQIVND (reference sequence). The full variable domain, its missing parts supplied by reference TRBV19 and TRBJ2-3, is DGGITQSPKYLFRKEGQNVTLSCEQNLNHDAMYWYRQDPGQGLRLIYYSQIVNDFQKGDIAEGYSVSREKKESFPLTVTSAQKNPTAFYLCASSRRGTAGTSGRASRDTQYFGPGTRLTVL.

There are a few counts of this clone. This rearrangement joins TRBV18 to TRBJ1-1; D is undetermined. CDR1 is KGHSH, CDR2 LQKENI, per germline. V lost 3 bases, J lost 3 bases, and 11 bases lay in between. The CDR3 totals 14 residues. CDR3 protein: CASSPLSSDTEAFF. The DNA for the CDR3 is TGTGCCAGCTCACCCCTATCATCTGACACTGAAGCTTTCTTT.

V usage is TRBV4-1 and J usage is TRBJ2-6, with D perhaps matching TRBD2 (6 bases). The germline gives CDR1 MGHRA, CDR2 YSYEKL. This CDR3 spans 16 amino acids. Trimming pared 4 bases from V and 2 bases from J, leaving 12 bases between. The CDR3 is CASSPSRGTGANVLTF. The CDR3 DNA sequence: TGCGCCAGCAGCCCATCCCGGGGGACTGGGGCCAACGTCCTGACTTTC.

V gene TRBV7-2 combines with J gene TRBJ1-5; D is uncertain. The CDR3 has 14 residues. Trimming stripped 5 bases from V and 3 bases from J, with 11 bases between. In germline, CDR1 is SGHTA, CDR2 FQGNSA. The CDR3 DNA follows: TGTGCCAGCAGCCCGAGTTCTTACAATCAGCCCCAGCATTTT. It is translated as CASSPSSYNQPQHF.

J is TRBJ1-1 and V is TRBV19; maybe TRBD1 (6 bases). The CDR3 sequence is 16 residues long. V dropped 4 bases and J dropped 1 base, with 16 bases sitting between them. CDR1 is LNHDA and CDR2 is SQIVND in the germline V gene (reference sequence). CDR3 nucleotides: TGTGCCAGTAGTAGAAGGGGGGGGGAGGAGAACACTGAAGCTTTCTTT. Its translation is CASSRRGGEENTEAFF.